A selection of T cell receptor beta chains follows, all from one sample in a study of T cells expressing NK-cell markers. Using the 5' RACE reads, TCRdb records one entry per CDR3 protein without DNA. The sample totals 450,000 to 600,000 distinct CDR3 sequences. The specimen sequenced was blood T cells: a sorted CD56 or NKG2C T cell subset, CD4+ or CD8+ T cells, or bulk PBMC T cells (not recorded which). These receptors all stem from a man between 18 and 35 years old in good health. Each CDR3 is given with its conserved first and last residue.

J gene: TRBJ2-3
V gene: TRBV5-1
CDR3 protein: CASSFGRTRTDTQYF

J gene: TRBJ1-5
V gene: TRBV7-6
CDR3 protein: CASSAGTEQPQHF

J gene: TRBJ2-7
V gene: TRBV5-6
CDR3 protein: CASSWGVVHEQYF

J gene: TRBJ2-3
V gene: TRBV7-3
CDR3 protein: CASSLGLAGGPLSGTQYF

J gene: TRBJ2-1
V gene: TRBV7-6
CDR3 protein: CASSPRTGEIYNEQFF

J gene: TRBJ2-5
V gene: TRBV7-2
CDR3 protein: CASSFQRGETQYF

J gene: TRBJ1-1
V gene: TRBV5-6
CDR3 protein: CASSLLRFPTEAFF

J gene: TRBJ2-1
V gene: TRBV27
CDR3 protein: CASSLSPGLLGEQFF

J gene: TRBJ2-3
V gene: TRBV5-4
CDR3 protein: CASSQRRQGGTDTQHF

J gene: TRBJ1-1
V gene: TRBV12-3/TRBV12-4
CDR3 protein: CASSYSGGGSEAFF

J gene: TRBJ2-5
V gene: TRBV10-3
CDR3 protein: CAISEAGGQETQYF

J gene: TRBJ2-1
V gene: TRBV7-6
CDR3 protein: CASSLAAGQPSYNEQFF

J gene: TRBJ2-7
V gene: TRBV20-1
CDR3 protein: CSARFPGLYEQYF

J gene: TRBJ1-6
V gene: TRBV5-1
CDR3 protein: CASSARDLRSPLHF

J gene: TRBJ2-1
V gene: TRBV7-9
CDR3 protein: CASSSGTSSANEQFF

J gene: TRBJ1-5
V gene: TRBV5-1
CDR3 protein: CASSLEGQGLGPQHF

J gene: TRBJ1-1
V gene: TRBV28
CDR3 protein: CASMSWGTGDTEAFF

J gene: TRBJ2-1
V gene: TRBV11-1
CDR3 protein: CASSLPLAGEWGYNEQFF

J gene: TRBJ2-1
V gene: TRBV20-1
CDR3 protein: CSARKGLAASYNEQFF

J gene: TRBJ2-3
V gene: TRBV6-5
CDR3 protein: CASSYYSGSTDTQYF

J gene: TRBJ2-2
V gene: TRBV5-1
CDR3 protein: CASSYPRDRDPNTGELFF

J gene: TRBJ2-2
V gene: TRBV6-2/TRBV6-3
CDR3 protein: CASSYSAQPGELFF

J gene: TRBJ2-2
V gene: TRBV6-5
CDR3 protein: CASSFLGTVNTGELFF

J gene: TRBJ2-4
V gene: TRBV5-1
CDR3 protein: CASSLEAPRSKNIQYF

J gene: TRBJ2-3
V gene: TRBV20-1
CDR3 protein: CSASGRAGLTDTQYF

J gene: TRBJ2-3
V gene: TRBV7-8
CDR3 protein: CASRRRGSTDTQYF

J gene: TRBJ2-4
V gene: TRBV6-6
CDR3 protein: CASSGTVNIQYF

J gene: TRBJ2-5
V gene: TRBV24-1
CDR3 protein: CATSAGTGGAQTQYF

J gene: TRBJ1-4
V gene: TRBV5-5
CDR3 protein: CASSVPSRGIGEKLFF

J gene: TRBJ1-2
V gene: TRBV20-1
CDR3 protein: CSALQGGYGYTF

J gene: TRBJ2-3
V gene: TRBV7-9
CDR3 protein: CASSLSAGSSDTQYF

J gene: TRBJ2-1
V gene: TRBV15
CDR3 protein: CATSRGGLAGDSYNEQFF

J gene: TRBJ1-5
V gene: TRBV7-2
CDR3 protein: CASSLDLNSNQPQHF

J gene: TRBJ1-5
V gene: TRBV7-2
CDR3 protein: CASSLGTTALNQPQHF

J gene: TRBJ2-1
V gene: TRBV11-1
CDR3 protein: CASSFGTSGRILMYNEQFF

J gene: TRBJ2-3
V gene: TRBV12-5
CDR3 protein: CASGLAPLGGSADTQYF

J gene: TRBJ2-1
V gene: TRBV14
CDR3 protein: CASSHRKGTRGEQFF

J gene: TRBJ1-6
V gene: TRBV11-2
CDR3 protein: CASSHRDPSSYNSPLHF

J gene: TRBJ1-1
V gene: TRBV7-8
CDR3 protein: CASSSTAQRSGAFF

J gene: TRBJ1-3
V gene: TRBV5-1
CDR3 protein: CASSGEAAGNTIYF

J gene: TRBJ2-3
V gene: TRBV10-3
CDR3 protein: CATQHPDNTDTQYF

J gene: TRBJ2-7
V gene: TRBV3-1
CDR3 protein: CASSQFSGSHSYEQYF

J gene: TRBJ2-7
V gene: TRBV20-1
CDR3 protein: CSARDRRQGFLEQYF

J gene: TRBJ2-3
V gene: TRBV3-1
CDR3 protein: CASSPGATSDTQYF

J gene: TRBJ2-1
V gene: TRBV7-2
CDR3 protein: CASSSPPRNEQFF

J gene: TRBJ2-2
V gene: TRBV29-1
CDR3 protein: CSVVASGVDTGELFF

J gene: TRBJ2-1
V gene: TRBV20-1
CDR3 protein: CSARQPSGLSSYNEQFF

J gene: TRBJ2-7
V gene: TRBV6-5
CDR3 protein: CASSTLPLREQYF

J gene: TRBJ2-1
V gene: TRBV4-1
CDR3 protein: CASSQDYPTPSEQFF

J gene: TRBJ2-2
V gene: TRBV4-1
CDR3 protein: CASSPLGGELFF

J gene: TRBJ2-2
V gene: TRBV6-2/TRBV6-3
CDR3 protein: CASRKTVGRNTGELFF

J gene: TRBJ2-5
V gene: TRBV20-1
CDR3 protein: CSATGGDLGETQYF

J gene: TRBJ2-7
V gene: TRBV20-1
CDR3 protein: CSAHYHREPERQYF

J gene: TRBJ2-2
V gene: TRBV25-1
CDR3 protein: CASSAATSPGELFF

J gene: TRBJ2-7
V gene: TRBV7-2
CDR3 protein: CASSLGSLAGVGEQYF